This passage covers 18 T cell receptor beta chains from one sample sequenced in a study of cytomegalovirus exposure and HLA in healthy donors. Researchers ran the PCR with 60 Vbeta and 13 Jbeta primers. The assay was immunoSEQ multiplex PCR, and TCRdb's table has in-frame clones only and misses some. The sample holds about 140,000 clones, around three quarters seen once. The sequenced sample consisted of PBMCs. These receptors all stem from a woman between 35 and 50 years old in good health and CMV-seropositive.

This chain uses TRBV27 with TRBJ2-4; D might be TRBD1 (5 bases). CDR1 is MNHEY and CDR2 is SMNVEV in the germline V gene (reference sequence). Trimming left V 7 bases short and J 8 bases short, with 15 bases between. This CDR3 has 13 residues. As DNA, the CDR3 is TGTGCCAGCAAGGGCAGGGCCAGGGACATTCAGTACTTC. The encoded protein is CASKGRARDIQYF.

The chain uses TRBV5-4 and TRBJ2-7; a weak D match, TRBD1 (6 bases). The germline V gene encodes CDR1 SGHNT and CDR2 YYREEE (reference sequence). The CDR3 is 14 amino acids. Trimming stripped 0 bases from V and 3 bases from J, with 10 bases between. The CDR3 sequence is CASSLAGVSYEQYF. Here the CDR3 DNA reads TGTGCCAGCAGCTTGGCAGGGGTTAGCTACGAGCAGTACTTC.

This clone was recorded once. The V gene is TRBV19, the J gene TRBJ2-7, with 8 bases lining up with TRBD1. Germline loops: CDR1 LNHDA, CDR2 SQIVND (reference sequence). CDR3 length: 16 amino acids. J gave up 0 bases and V 2 bases, and 6 bases lay outside the gene matches. The CDR3 here is CASSIWTGPTSYEQYF. DNA for the CDR3: TGTGCCAGTAGTATATGGACAGGGCCCACCTCCTACGAGCAGTACTTC.

This chain links TRBV29-1 with TRBJ1-1; D possibly corresponds to TRBD1 (5 bases). The CDR3 runs 14 residues. Germline CDR1 and CDR2: SQVTM and ANQGSEA. Trimming took off 5 bases at V and 1 base at J, with 14 bases between the two ends. The CDR3 loop reads CSVSQGGGNTEAFF. CDR3 DNA sequence: TGCAGCGTTTCCCAGGGCGGGGGGAACACTGAAGCTTTCTTT. Based on the CDR3 plus reference TRBV29-1 and TRBJ1-1, the full variable domain is SAVISQKPSRDICQRGTSLTIQCQVDSQVTMMFWYRQQPGQSLTLIATANQGSEATYESGFVIDKFPISRPNLTFSTLTVSNMSPEDSSIYLCSVSQGGGNTEAFFGQGTRLTVV.

The chain has TRBV6-1 and TRBJ2-4; D may be TRBD1 (6 bases). This CDR3 spans 14 amino acids. V lost 6 bases and J lost 0, with 9 bases in between. Germline V gene data show CDR1 as MNHNS and CDR2 as SASEGT. The CDR3 spells CASRGALAKNIQYF. The CDR3, as DNA: TGTGCCAGCAGGGGGGCCCTAGCCAAAAACATTCAGTACTTC.

The V and J genes are TRBV19 and TRBJ2-1; a possible D gene is TRBD1 (6 bases). The V and J ends lost 5 bases and 2 bases respectively, with 16 bases between them. Germline CDR1 is LNHDA and CDR2 is SQIVND (reference sequence). The CDR3 covers 16 residues. The CDR3 loop reads CASSATGLSPYNEQFF. The CDR3 region has the DNA TGTGCCAGTAGTGCAACAGGGCTAAGCCCCTACAATGAGCAGTTCTTC.

The chain is built from TRBV10-1 and TRBJ1-6; 7 positions match TRBD1. Germline V gene sequence: CDR1 WNHNN, CDR2 SYGVQD (reference sequence). V was clipped by 6 bases and J by 6 bases; unmatched bases: 5. The CDR3 spans 14 residues. This CDR3 reads CASRMTGCNSPLHF. CDR3 DNA sequence: TGCGCCAGCAGAATGACAGGGTGTAATTCACCCCTCCACTTT.

The genes are TRBV7-2 and TRBJ2-3; TRBD2 is a possible D gene (5 bases). V lost 1 base and J 0 bases, leaving 8 bases between the germline ends. The CDR3 totals 15 residues. Germline V gene lookup returns CDR1 SGHTA and CDR2 FQGNSA. The CDR3 bases are TGTGCCAGCAGCTTAGGTAGCGCAAGCACAGATACGCAGTATTTT. The encoded protein is CASSLGSASTDTQYF.

Regarding this clone: Given a much more abundant clone one base away, this may be a read error. The chain employs TRBV11-1 and TRBJ2-5; 10 bases are shared with TRBD1. The V segment lost 2 bases and the J segment 4 bases; nucleotides outside the gene matches: 1. Per germline, CDR1 SGHAT and CDR2 FQDESV (reference sequence). The CDR3 length is 14 residues. The CDR3 DNA follows: TGTGCCAGCAGCTTACGGACAGGGGGAGAGACCCAGTACTTC. This translates into CASSLRTGGETQYF.

This CDR3 is CASSRGGTRLGGYTF. The CDR3 DNA follows: TGTGCCAGCAGCCGTGGGGGGACGAGGCTGGGGGGCTACACCTTC. V is TRBV7-9 and J is TRBJ1-2; possible D gene TRBD1, 5 bases. Germline-derived CDR1 and CDR2 are SEHNR and FQNEAQ (reference sequence). The CDR3 extends over 15 amino acids. Trimming removed 5 bases from V and 8 bases from J, with 21 bases in between.

This chain connects TRBV18 to TRBJ2-7; D gene ambiguous. Between the trimmed V and J ends, which lost 6 bases and 0 bases, there was a span of 12 bases. This CDR3 is built from 14 residues. Per the germline V gene, CDR1 is KGHSH and CDR2 is LQKENI. CDR3 bases: TGTGCCAGCTCCCCAGGAGTGAGCTCCTACGAGCAGTACTTC. This sequence encodes CASSPGVSSYEQYF.

The chain employs TRBV20-1 and TRBJ2-7; 7 positions agree with TRBD1. Germline V gives CDR1 DFQATT, CDR2 SNEGSKA (reference sequence). The V segment lost 3 bases and the J segment 9 bases; nucleotides outside the gene matches: 5. This CDR3 spans 11 amino acids. The CDR3 nucleotides are TGCAGTGCTAGTCAAACAGGGGCGCAGTACTTC. Protein: CSASQTGAQYF.

V gene TRBV9 combines with J gene TRBJ2-7; 7 bases match TRBD1. CDR3 length: 14 residues. Germline values: CDR1 SGDLS, CDR2 YYNGEE. V shed 2 bases, J shed 4 bases, and the junction held 6 bases outside the gene matches. Written as DNA, the CDR3 is TGTGCCAGCAGCGTGGGGACAGCGGCATACGAGCAGTACTTC. It is translated as CASSVGTAAYEQYF.

To note about this clone: One junction end disagrees with the germline gene, perhaps due to a read error. The chain is built from TRBV7-9 and TRBJ1-1; the match to TRBD1 covers 7 bases. The CDR3 extends over 14 amino acids. CDR1 is SEHNR and CDR2 is FQNEAQ in the germline V gene (reference sequence). The CDR3 nucleotides are TGTTCCAGCAGCTTGACAGGGATGAACACTGAAGCTTTCTTT. Translating gives CSSSLTGMNTEAFF.

The chain carries TRBV27 and TRBJ2-7; perhaps TRBD1 as D (6 bases). V lost 9 bases and J lost 4, with 16 bases in between. The germline V gene has CDR1 MNHEY and CDR2 SMNVEV (reference sequence). The CDR3 runs to 13 residues. CDR3 protein: CASGGSVPYEQYF. CDR3 bases: TGTGCCAGTGGGGGCTCCGTCCCTTACGAGCAGTACTTC.

Notes on this clone: The same CDR3 is also encoded by other DNA sequences in this sample. The V gene is TRBV6-5, the J gene TRBJ2-7, with D uncertain. V gave up 4 bases and J gave up 0 bases, with 7 bases separating them. The CDR3 is 13 amino acids. Per germline, CDR1 MNHEY and CDR2 SVGAGI. CDR3 residues: CASSFKSSYEQYF. The CDR3 DNA reads as TGTGCCAGCAGTTTTAAGAGCTCCTACGAGCAGTACTTC.

This chain uses TRBV28 with TRBJ1-5; D not resolved. CDR3 length equals 11 residues. Germline CDR1 is MDHEN and CDR2 is SYDVKM. V was clipped by 5 bases and J by 8 bases, with 7 bases between them. The CDR3 DNA is TGTGCCAGCAGTCAGACTAAGCCCCAGCATTTT. This gives the protein CASSQTKPQHF.

The chain couples TRBV30 to TRBJ2-1; TRBD1 is a possible D gene (7 bases). Trimming stripped 5 bases from V and 16 bases from J, with 21 bases between. This CDR3 contains 12 residues. CDR1 is GTSNPN, CDR2 SVGIG, per germline (reference sequence). CDR3: CAWGGAGQHFFF. The CDR3 DNA sequence: TGTGCCTGGGGGGGCGCGGGACAGCATTTTTTCTTC.